This TCR beta chain was sequenced during a study of technical replicates of blood from a handful of donors (dated by TCRdb to 2017 to 2019). V is clipped by 4 bases and J by 5 bases, and the sequence between their germline boundaries is 14 bases long. The CDR3 runs 15 amino acids, cysteine and phenylalanine included. Of the read, only the CDR3 DNA is kept; its 45 bases are in frame from base 1. Looking up the germline V gene (reference sequence) yields CDR1 SEHNR and CDR2 FQNEAQ. The library was built by means of the immunoSEQ multiplex PCR assay. The clones in this table, taken by TCRdb from immuneACCESS, are in-frame only. Not every clone is retained; where verified, under half of the shortfall comes from an unresolved V gene, and the cause of the rest is unknown. The sample includes tens of thousands of clones, with 91% observed a single time. In total, the top ten clones hold around 0.37% of the sample.

Note on this clone: The antigen this receptor binds is unknown. Base qualities are missing; no much larger clone stands one base away.

Sequenced material: T cells isolated from PBMCs. The TCR comes from a human donor in good health. Some clones in this sample may be carry-over from other donors' samples. The chain is encoded by TRBV7-9 joined to TRBJ1-4; the D gene is possibly TRBD1, with 6 bases matching. The CDR3 corresponds to CASSSTGKANEKLFF. The DNA sequence is TGTGCCAGCAGCTCCACAGGGAAGGCGAATGAAAAACTGTTTTTT.